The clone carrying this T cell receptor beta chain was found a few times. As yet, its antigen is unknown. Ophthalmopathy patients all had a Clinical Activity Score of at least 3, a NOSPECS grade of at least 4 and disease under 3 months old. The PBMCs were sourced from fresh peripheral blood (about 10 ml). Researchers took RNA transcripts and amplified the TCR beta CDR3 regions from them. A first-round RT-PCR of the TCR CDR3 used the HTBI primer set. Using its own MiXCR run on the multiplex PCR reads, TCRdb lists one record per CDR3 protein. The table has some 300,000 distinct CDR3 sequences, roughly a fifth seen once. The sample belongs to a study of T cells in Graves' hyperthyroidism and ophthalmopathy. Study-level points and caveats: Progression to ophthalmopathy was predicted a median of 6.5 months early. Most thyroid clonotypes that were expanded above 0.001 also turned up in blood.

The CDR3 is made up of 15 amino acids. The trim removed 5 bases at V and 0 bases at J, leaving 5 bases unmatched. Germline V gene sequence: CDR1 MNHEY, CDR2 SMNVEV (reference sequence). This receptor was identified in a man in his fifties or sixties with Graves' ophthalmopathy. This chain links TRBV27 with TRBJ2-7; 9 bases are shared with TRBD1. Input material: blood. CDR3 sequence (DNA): TGTGCCAGCAGTCCGCGGGACAGGGACTCCTACGAGCAGTACTTC. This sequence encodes CASSPRDRDSYEQYF.